The 9 T cell receptor beta chains listed next were all sequenced from one sample in a study of shared clonotypes between healthy human individuals. Only in-frame clones appear in the TCRdb table, and some are missing; sequencing was by immunoSEQ multiplex PCR. The sample lists just over 2,000,000 clones; roughly 95% were seen once. The sample was naive CD4+ T cells sorted from blood. Sample subset: CD45RA+ positively selected. The receptors here all came from a young man in good health.

The rearrangement joins TRBV9 to TRBJ1-2; a weak D match, TRBD1 (5 bases). With 0 bases removed from V and 5 bases from J, the gap between germline ends came to 14 bases. This CDR3 has 15 residues. Germline V lookup: CDR1 SGDLS, CDR2 YYNGEE. The CDR3 DNA is TGTGCCAGCAGCGTAGAGGACACCAACTTATATGGCTACACCTTC. Amino acids: CASSVEDTNLYGYTF.

This clone was counted once. V is TRBV19 and J is TRBJ1-3, with TRBD1 as a possible D gene (5 bases). Trimming stripped 7 bases from V and 0 bases from J, with 19 bases between. CDR1 LNHDA and CDR2 SQIVND come from the germline V gene (reference sequence). The CDR3 has 17 residues. The CDR3 bases are TGTGCCAGTACCATGGGTCGACAGCGAGCCTCTGGAAACACCATATATTTT. Translation gives CASTMGRQRASGNTIYF.

J is TRBJ1-1 and V is TRBV5-1; possible D gene TRBD1, 6 bases. The CDR3 runs to 15 residues. V was cut by 5 bases and J by 1 base, with 15 bases left in between. The germline gives CDR1 SGHRS, CDR2 YFSETQ. DNA for the CDR3: TGCGCCAGCAGATCAGACAGGTCAGGGAACACTGAAGCTTTCTTT. It translates to CASRSDRSGNTEAFF.

The chain carries TRBV9 and TRBJ2-5, with D unclear. Per germline, CDR1 SGDLS and CDR2 YYNGEE. Trimming shortened V by 2 bases and J by 1 base, and 18 bases separated the two germline ends. This CDR3 contains 17 residues. CDR3 residues: CASSVAARGRTQETQYF. CDR3 bases: TGTGCCAGCAGCGTGGCCGCCCGAGGTAGGACCCAAGAGACCCAGTACTTC.

The CDR3 nucleotides read TGTGCCAGCACCCGGGGGACAGGGACTTACGAGCAGTACTTC. Translated, it gives CASTRGTGTYEQYF. V gene TRBV7-9 combines with J gene TRBJ2-7, with 9 bases aligning to TRBD1. CDR1 and CDR2 from the germline V gene are SEHNR and FQNEAQ (reference sequence). J gave up 4 bases and V 7 bases, and 8 bases lay outside the gene matches. This CDR3 is 14 amino acids long.

This clone was detected ten times or more. The gene calls are TRBV10-3 and TRBJ2-2; 10 nucleotides match TRBD2. V shed 0 bases, J shed 4 bases, and the junction held 2 bases outside the gene matches. Germline CDR1 ENHRY, CDR2 SYGVKD. The CDR3 totals 16 residues. The CDR3 here is CAISESSGRATGELFF. The DNA for the CDR3 is TGTGCCATCAGTGAGTCAAGCGGGAGGGCCACCGGGGAGCTGTTTTTT.

About this clone: Different DNA sequences within this sample yield the same CDR3. V and J are TRBV6-5 and TRBJ1-6; the D gene is possibly TRBD1 (6 bases). The germline gives CDR1 MNHEY, CDR2 SVGAGI. The germline V and J ends were trimmed by 4 bases and 7 bases, with 11 bases remaining between them. CDR3 size: 14 residues. CDR3 loop: CASSSRGGNSPLHF. DNA for the CDR3: TGTGCCAGCAGTTCGAGGGGGGGAAATTCACCCCTCCACTTT.

This rearrangement joins TRBV5-4 to TRBJ1-2, with TRBD1 matching over 10 bases. This CDR3 spans 13 amino acids. V dropped 5 bases and J dropped 7; count of bases not matched to a gene: 5. The germline gives CDR1 SGHNT, CDR2 YYREEE (reference sequence). DNA for the CDR3: TGTGCCAGCAGGGTGACAGGGGGCGGTGGCTACACCTTC. Translation gives CASRVTGGGGYTF.

CDR3 sequence (DNA): TGTGCCAGCAGCCCCCACGGGGAGGGGTTAAGCGAGCAGTACTTC. Translation: CASSPHGEGLSEQYF. The chain is built from TRBV9 and TRBJ2-7; TRBD2 matches at 7 bases. This CDR3 contains 15 residues. Germline CDR1 reads SGDLS; CDR2 reads YYNGEE. Trimming at V came to 4 bases and at J to 6 bases, leaving 13 bases not matched to a gene.